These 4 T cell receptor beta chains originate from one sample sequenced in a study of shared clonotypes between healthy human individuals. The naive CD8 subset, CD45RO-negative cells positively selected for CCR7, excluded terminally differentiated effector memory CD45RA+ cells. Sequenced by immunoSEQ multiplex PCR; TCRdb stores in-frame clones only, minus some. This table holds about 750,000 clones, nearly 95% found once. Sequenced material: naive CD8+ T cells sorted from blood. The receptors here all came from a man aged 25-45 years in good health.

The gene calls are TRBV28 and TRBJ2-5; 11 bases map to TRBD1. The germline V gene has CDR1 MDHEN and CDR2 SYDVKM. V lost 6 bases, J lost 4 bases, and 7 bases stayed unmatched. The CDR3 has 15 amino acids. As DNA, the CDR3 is TGTGCCAGCAGCGATGCGGACAGGGGGCGAGAGACCCAGTACTTC. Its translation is CASSDADRGRETQYF. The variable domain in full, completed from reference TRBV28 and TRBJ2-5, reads DVKVTQSSRYLVKRTGEKVFLECVQDMDHENMFWYRQDPGLGLRLIYFSYDVKMKEKGDIPEGYSVSREKKERFSLILESASTNQTSMYLCASSDADRGRETQYFGPGTRLLVL.

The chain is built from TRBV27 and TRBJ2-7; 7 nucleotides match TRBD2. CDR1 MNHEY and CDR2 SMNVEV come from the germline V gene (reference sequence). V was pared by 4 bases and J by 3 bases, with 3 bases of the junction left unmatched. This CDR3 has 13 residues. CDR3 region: CASSWGGNYEQYF. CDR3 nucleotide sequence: TGTGCCAGCAGTTGGGGGGGGAACTACGAGCAGTACTTC.

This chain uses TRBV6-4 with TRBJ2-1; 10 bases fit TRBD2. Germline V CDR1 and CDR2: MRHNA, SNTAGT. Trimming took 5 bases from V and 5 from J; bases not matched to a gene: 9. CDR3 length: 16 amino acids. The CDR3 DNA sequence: TGTGCCAGCAGTTCCCTACCTAGCGGGAGCCACAATGAGCAGTTCTTC. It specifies CASSSLPSGSHNEQFF.

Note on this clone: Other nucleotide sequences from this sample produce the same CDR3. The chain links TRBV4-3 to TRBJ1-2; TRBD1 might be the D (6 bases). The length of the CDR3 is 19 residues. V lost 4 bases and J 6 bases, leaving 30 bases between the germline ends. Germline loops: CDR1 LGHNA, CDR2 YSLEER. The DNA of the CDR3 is TGCGCCAGCAGCCCACAGCAGCTCGCGACAGGCCGAGGATTAGATGGCTACACCTTC. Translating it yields CASSPQQLATGRGLDGYTF.